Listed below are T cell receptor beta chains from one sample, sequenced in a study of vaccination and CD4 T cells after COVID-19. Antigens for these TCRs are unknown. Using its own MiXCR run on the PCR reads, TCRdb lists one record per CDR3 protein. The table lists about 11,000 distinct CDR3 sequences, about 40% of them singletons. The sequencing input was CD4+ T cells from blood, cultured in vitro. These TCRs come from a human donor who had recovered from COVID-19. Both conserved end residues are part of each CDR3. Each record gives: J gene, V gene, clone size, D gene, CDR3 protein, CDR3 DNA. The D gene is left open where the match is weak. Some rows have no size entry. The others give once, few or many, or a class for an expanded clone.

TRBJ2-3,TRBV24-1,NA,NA,CATSDLWRGTDTQYF,TGTGCCACCAGTGATTTGTGGCGGGGCACAGATACGCAGTATTTT
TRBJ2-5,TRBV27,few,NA,CASSLSRVLYQETQYF,TGTGCCAGCAGTTTATCCCGTGTGCTGTACCAAGAGACCCAGTACTTC
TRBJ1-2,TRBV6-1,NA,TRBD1,CASSRRQGSDGYTF,TGTGCCAGCAGTCGACGACAGGGGAGCGATGGCTACACCTTC
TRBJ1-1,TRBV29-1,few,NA,CSVGHMRTEAFF,TGCAGCGTTGGGCACATGAGAACTGAAGCTTTCTTT
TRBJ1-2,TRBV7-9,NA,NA,CAGDEGYGYTF,TGTGCCGGAGATGAAGGCTATGGCTACACCTTC
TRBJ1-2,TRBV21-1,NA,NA,CASSKVGRGGYGYTF,TGTGCCAGCAGCAAAGTTGGCAGGGGCGGCTATGGCTACACCTTC
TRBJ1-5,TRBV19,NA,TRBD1,CASRTTGYGNQPQHF,TGTGCCAGTCGAACGACAGGGTACGGCAATCAGCCCCAGCATTTT
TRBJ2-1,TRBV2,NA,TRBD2,CASTWREGNNEQFF,TGTGCCAGCACCTGGCGGGAGGGAAACAATGAGCAGTTCTTC
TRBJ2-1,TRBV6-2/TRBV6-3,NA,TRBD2,CASSYTSGGAGNEQFF,TGTGCCAGCAGTTATACTAGCGGGGGGGCCGGCAATGAGCAGTTCTTC
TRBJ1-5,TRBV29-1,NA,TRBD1,CSAQGTPNQPQHF,TGCAGCGCACAGGGGACACCCAATCAGCCCCAGCATTTT
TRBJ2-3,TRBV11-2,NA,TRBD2,CASSPSGRKEDTQYF,TGTGCCAGCAGCCCTAGCGGGAGGAAGGAAGATACGCAGTATTTT
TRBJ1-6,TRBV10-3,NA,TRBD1,CAIRGTGTEVSPLHF,TGTGCCATCAGGGGGACAGGGACGGAGGTATCACCCCTCCACTTT
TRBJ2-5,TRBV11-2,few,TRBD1,CASSLVFTGGPETQYF,TGTGCCAGCAGCTTAGTATTTACAGGGGGCCCGGAGACCCAGTACTTC
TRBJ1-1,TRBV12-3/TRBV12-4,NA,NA,CASSRLGQSNTEAFF,TGTGCCAGCAGTCGACTCGGACAGTCGAACACTGAAGCTTTCTTT
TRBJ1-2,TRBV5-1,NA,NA,CASSSGIGYGYTF,TGCGCCAGCAGCTCGGGTATCGGCTATGGCTACACCTTC
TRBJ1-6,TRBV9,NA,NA,CASSRGGLNNSPLHF,TGTGCCAGCAGCCGAGGGGGATTAAATAATTCACCCCTCCACTTT
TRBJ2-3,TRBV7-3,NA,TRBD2,CASSRQPGLAGTSDTQYF,TGTGCCAGCAGCCGACAACCCGGACTAGCGGGAACATCAGATACGCAGTATTTT
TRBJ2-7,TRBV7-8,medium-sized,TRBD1,CASTRTGGTYEQYF,TGTGCCAGCACCCGGACAGGGGGGACCTACGAGCAGTACTTC
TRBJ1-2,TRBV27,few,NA,CASSSRTATYGYTF,TGTGCCAGCAGTTCCCGGACAGCAACCTATGGCTACACCTTC
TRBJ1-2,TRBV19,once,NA,CANSIQGVLIYGYTF,TGTGCCAATAGTATTCAGGGCGTACTAATCTATGGCTACACCTTC
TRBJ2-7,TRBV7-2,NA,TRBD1,CASSPTQGAYEQYF,TGTGCCAGCAGCCCGACACAGGGGGCCTACGAGCAGTACTTC
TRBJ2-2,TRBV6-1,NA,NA,CATPGLSVTGELFF,TGTGCCACACCAGGACTCTCCGTCACCGGGGAGCTGTTTTTT
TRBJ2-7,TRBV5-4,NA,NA,CASSLSPRSSYEQYF,TGTGCCAGCAGCTTGTCTCCCAGGAGCTCCTACGAGCAGTACTTC